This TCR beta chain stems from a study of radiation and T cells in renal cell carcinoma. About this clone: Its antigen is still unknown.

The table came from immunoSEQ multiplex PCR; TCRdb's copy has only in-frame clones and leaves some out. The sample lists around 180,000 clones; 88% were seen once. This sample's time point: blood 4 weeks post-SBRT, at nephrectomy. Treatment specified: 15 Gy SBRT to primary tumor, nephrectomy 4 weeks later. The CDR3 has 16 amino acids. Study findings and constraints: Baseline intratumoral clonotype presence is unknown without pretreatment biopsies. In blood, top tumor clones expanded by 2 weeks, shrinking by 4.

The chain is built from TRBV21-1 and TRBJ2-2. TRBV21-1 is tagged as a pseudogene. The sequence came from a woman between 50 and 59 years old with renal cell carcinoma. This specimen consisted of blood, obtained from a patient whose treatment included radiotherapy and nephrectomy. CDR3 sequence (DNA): TGTGCCAGCAGCAAAGGGCCAGGGGGAGGGACCGGGGAGCTGTTTTTT. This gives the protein CASSKGPGGGTGELFF.